This TCR beta chain was captured by sequencing in a study of graft-versus-host responses after intestinal transplantation. In the study overall: Uniformly, recipients were administered anti-thymocyte globulin induction with subsequent tacrolimus and steroids for two to three years. Study results and limitations: Recipient marrow contained GvH clones, some of which appeared first in ileum or blood.

Trimming stripped 2 bases from V and 3 bases from J, with 17 bases between. CDR1 and CDR2 (germline): MRHNA, SNTAGT. This CDR3 region has 17 residues. Notes on this clone: The target antigen is unknown.

The method was immunoSEQ multiplex PCR; TCRdb's version includes in-frame clones alone and lacks a portion of them. Found here are roughly 30,000 clones, about 80% of them singletons; the top ten hold approximately 20%. V usage is TRBV6-4 and J usage is TRBJ1-3; D may be TRBD1 (6 bases). This clonotype was sampled from a human donor who received an intestinal transplant. Sequences were derived from unstimulated CD8+ T cells sorted from spleen or lymph node cells, sampled before intestinal transplant. The CDR3, as DNA: TGTGCCAGCAGTGACGGGCAGGGGCTGGCCCTTGGAAACACCATATATTTT. This gives the protein CASSDGQGLALGNTIYF.